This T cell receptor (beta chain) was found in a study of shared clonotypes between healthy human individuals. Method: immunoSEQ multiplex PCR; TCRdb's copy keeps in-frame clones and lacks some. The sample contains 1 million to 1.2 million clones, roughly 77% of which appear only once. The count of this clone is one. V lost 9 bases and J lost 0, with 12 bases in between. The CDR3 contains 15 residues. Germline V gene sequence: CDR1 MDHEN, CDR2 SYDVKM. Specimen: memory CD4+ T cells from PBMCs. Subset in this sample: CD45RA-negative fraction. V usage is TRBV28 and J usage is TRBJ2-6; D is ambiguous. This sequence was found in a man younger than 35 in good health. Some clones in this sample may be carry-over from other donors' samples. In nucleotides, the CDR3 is TGTGCCAGTCACCGCCCGAGCTCTGGGGCCAACGTCCTGACTTTC. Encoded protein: CASHRPSSGANVLTF. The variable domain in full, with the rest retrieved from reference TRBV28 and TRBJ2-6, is DVKVTQSSRYLVKRTGEKVFLECVQDMDHENMFWYRQDPGLGLRLIYFSYDVKMKEKGDIPEGYSVSREKKERFSLILESASTNQTSMYLCASHRPSSGANVLTFGAGSRLTVL.